These 12 T cell receptor beta chains were all obtained from the same sample, sequenced in a study of blood T cell repertoires in COVID-19. Sequencing used immunoSEQ multiplex PCR; TCRdb keeps in-frame clones, though not all of them. The sample yields some 53,000 clones, about 90% seen once. The sequencing sample was made of peripheral blood. All receptors derive from a human donor in a cohort sampled during active COVID-19.

The chain links TRBV10-3 to TRBJ1-5; no definite D call. CDR3 length equals 14 residues. V was cut by 2 bases and J by 0 bases, with 5 bases left in between. The germline V gene encodes CDR1 ENHRY and CDR2 SYGVKD. The CDR3 here is CAISENTSNQPQHF. CDR3 sequence (DNA): TGTGCCATCAGTGAGAACACTAGCAATCAGCCCCAGCATTTT.

The chain links TRBV30 to TRBJ2-1; 9 bases align to TRBD2. The CDR3 has 15 amino acids. Trimming at V came to 3 bases and at J to 4 bases, leaving 7 bases not matched to a gene. Per germline, CDR1 GTSNPN and CDR2 SVGIG (reference sequence). The CDR3 DNA reads TGTGCCTGGAGGGCCGCTAGCGGGACTTACAATGAGCAGTTCTTC. As protein: CAWRAASGTYNEQFF.

The rearrangement uses TRBV9 and TRBJ2-3, with D perhaps TRBD2 (6 bases). The CDR3 contains 15 residues. Trimming left V 3 bases short and J 0 bases short, with 11 bases between. CDR1 and CDR2 (germline): SGDLS, YYNGEE. The CDR3 loop is CASSASATSTDTQYF. CDR3 in DNA: TGTGCCAGCAGCGCTAGCGCTACTAGCACAGATACGCAGTATTTT. Full variable domain (missing parts from reference TRBV9 and TRBJ2-3): DSGVTQTPKHLITATGQRVTLRCSPRSGDLSVYWYQQSLDQGLQFLIQYYNGEERAKGNILERFSAQQFPDLHSELNLSSLELGDSALYFCASSASATSTDTQYFGPGTRLTVL.

The chain is built from TRBV18 and TRBJ2-1; 7 bases are a match to TRBD2. This CDR3 is built from 18 residues. V gave up 2 bases and J gave up 9 bases; unmatched junction bases: 19. The germline gives CDR1 KGHSH, CDR2 LQKENI. The CDR3 nucleotides are TGTGCCAGCTCACCAAGGATGGCCACGACCGGACTAGTCACTGAGCAGTTCTTC. This translates into CASSPRMATTGLVTEQFF.

This chain links TRBV25-1 with TRBJ2-3, with 12 nucleotides matching TRBD1. CDR1 and CDR2 (germline): MGHDK, SYGVNS. V dropped 8 bases and J dropped 1; count of bases not matched to a gene: 10. The CDR3 is made up of 17 amino acids. This CDR3 is CASGGTGGTGGTDTQYF. For the CDR3, the DNA is TGTGCCAGCGGGGGGACAGGGGGCACAGGAGGCACAGATACGCAGTATTTT. Combining the CDR3 with reference TRBV25-1 and TRBJ2-3 gives the whole variable domain EADIYQTPRYLVIGTGKKITLECSQTMGHDKMYWYQQDPGMELHLIHYSYGVNSTEKGDLSSESTVSRIRTEHFPLTLESARPSHTSQYLCASGGTGGTGGTDTQYFGPGTRLTVL.

The V gene is TRBV5-1, the J gene TRBJ1-6; D ambiguous. Between the trimmed V and J ends, which lost 1 base and 9 bases, there was a span of 11 bases. CDR3 length equals 14 residues. CDR1 SGHRS and CDR2 YFSETQ come from the germline V gene. The CDR3 loop reads CASSLNRSPSPLHF. As DNA, the CDR3 is TGCGCCAGCAGCTTGAACAGAAGCCCTTCACCCCTCCACTTT.

The chain is built from TRBV9 and TRBJ1-1; no definite D call. The V gene lost 10 bases and the J gene lost 7 bases, with 14 bases spanning the gap. The V gene's germline CDR1 is SGDLS and CDR2 YYNGEE. CDR3 length equals 11 residues. CDR3 region: CAYSGKNEAFF. The CDR3 nucleotides read TGTGCCTATAGCGGCAAAAATGAAGCTTTCTTT.

This sequence joins TRBV2 and TRBJ2-3; D perhaps matches TRBD1 (6 bases). The CDR3 runs 13 residues. V dropped 8 bases and J dropped 0 bases, with 9 bases sitting between them. CDR1 is SNHLY, CDR2 FYNNEI, per germline. CDR3 loop: CASRTDSTDTQYF. The CDR3 bases are TGTGCCAGCCGGACAGACAGCACAGATACGCAGTATTTT.

The sample holds one count of this clone. The chain combines TRBV5-1 with TRBJ1-6, with D maybe TRBD1 (6 bases). The CDR3 has 14 residues. The V end lost 0 bases, the J end lost 9 bases, and 10 bases lay between the germline ends. Germline CDR1 reads SGHRS; CDR2 reads YFSETQ. CDR3 nucleotides: TGCGCCAGCAGCTTGGCGGGGGGGGCTTCACCCCTCCACTTT. Its protein product is CASSLAGGASPLHF.

In its sample, this clone was seen a few times. CDR3 bases: TGTGCCAGCAGCAAAATCGGGGTGTACTACGAGCAGTACTTC. Protein: CASSKIGVYYEQYF. J is TRBJ2-7 and V is TRBV14, with a tentative D call TRBD2 (5 bases). Germline CDR1 and CDR2: SGHDN and FVKESK. This CDR3 is 14 amino acids long. The V and J ends lost 5 bases and 3 bases respectively, with 14 bases between them.

This chain joins TRBV3-1 (or the pseudogene TRBV3-2) and TRBJ1-4, with D uncertain. Germline CDR1 LGHDT, CDR2 YNNKEL (reference sequence). V gave up 1 base and J gave up 5 bases, with 17 bases separating them. CDR3 length: 17 residues. DNA of the CDR3: TGTGCCAGCAGCCAAGCCGGAAAAGGGAGTCGAAATGAAAAACTGTTTTTT. It yields the protein CASSQAGKGSRNEKLFF.

The chain links TRBV3-1 (or the pseudogene TRBV3-2) to TRBJ2-7; 7 bases fit TRBD1. CDR3 size: 12 residues. The germline V gene has CDR1 LGHDT and CDR2 YNNKEL (reference sequence). V shed 4 bases and J 7 bases; nucleotides not matched to a gene: 4. The CDR3 reads CASSRGTVEQYF. The CDR3 nucleotides read TGTGCCAGCAGCCGTGGGACAGTAGAGCAGTACTTC.